The 9 T cell receptor beta chains listed next were all sequenced from one sample in a study of OX40 agonist ivuxolimab in advanced cancers. Clones were sequenced by immunoSEQ multiplex PCR, and TCRdb holds only the in-frame ones, with some missing. The table records more than 60,000 clones, roughly 87% of them present only once. Specimen: CD4+ or CD8+ T cells sorted from blood, collected in a trial of the OX40 agonist ivuxolimab. These receptors came from an adult with an advanced solid tumor such as melanoma, head and neck, liver or kidney cancer.

This clone was found once. Other nucleotide sequences in the sample specify the same CDR3. The chain uses TRBV18 and TRBJ2-5, with D perhaps TRBD2 (5 bases). The germline CDR1 and CDR2 sequences are KGHSH and LQKENI. CDR3 length: 15 residues. V gave up 6 bases and J gave up 2 bases, with 16 bases separating them. The DNA of the CDR3 is TGTGCCAGCTCCCCCTTCTCGTCGGGGCAAGAGACCCAGTACTTC. Amino acids: CASSPFSSGQETQYF.

The chain has TRBV19 and TRBJ1-5; unclear D gene. V was clipped by 0 bases and J by 6 bases, with 6 bases between them. CDR1 is LNHDA and CDR2 is SQIVND in the germline V gene (reference sequence). This CDR3 is built from 13 residues. In DNA, the CDR3 is TGTGCCAGTAGTATAGAGAGGGCTCAGCCCCAGCATTTT. Its protein product is CASSIERAQPQHF. Filled out from reference TRBV19 and TRBJ1-5, the complete variable domain reads DGGITQSPKYLFRKEGQNVTLSCEQNLNHDAMYWYRQDPGQGLRLIYYSQIVNDFQKGDIAEGYSVSREKKESFPLTVTSAQKNPTAFYLCASSIERAQPQHFGDGTRLSIL.

This chain links TRBV7-3 with TRBJ2-7, with D possibly being TRBD1 or TRBD2 (5 bases each). Between the trimmed V and J ends, which lost 4 bases and 7 bases, there was a span of 20 bases. The CDR3 consists of 15 residues. Looked up from germline, CDR1 is SGHTA and CDR2 is FQGTGA. CDR3 amino acids: CASSWDGDQSIEQYF. DNA of the CDR3: TGTGCCAGCAGCTGGGACGGCGACCAGAGTATAGAGCAGTACTTC.

The chain employs TRBV14 and TRBJ1-2, with 9 bases identical to TRBD1. The CDR3 sequence is 16 residues long. Per germline, CDR1 SGHDN and CDR2 FVKESK. With V trimmed by 3 bases and J by 1 base, 6 bases remained unmatched. DNA for the CDR3: TGTGCCAGCAGCCACCCCGGGACAGGGAATAACTATGGCTACACCTTC. Its translation: CASSHPGTGNNYGYTF.

The chain couples TRBV6-9 to TRBJ1-2, with D unclear. There are 14 residues in the CDR3. V was clipped by 3 bases and J by 2 bases, with 10 bases between them. Germline CDR1 reads MNHGY; CDR2 reads SVAAGI. CDR3 sequence (DNA): TGTGCCAGCAGTTACTCAGCCCAGAACTATGGCTACACCTTC. The encoded protein is CASSYSAQNYGYTF.

The chain carries TRBV30 and TRBJ1-6, with 12 bases lining up with TRBD1. V was pared by 4 bases and J by 13 bases, with 8 bases of the junction left unmatched. The CDR3 is made up of 14 amino acids. Per germline, CDR1 GTSNPN and CDR2 SVGIG (reference sequence). The CDR3 here is CAWITGTGGEPLHF. CDR3 nucleotides: TGTGCCTGGATCACCGGGACAGGGGGCGAGCCCCTCCACTTT. The entire variable domain, with the rest obtained from reference TRBV30 and TRBJ1-6, is as follows: SQTIHQWPATLVQPVGSPLSLECTVEGTSNPNLYWYRQAAGRGLQLLFYSVGIGQISSEVPQNLSASRPQDRQFILSSKKLLLSDSGFYLCAWITGTGGEPLHFGNGTRLTVT.

V and J are TRBV30 and TRBJ1-5, with 8 bases lining up with TRBD1. The CDR3 runs to 14 residues. Germline lookup yields CDR1 GTSNPN and CDR2 SVGIG (reference sequence). V was clipped by 7 bases and J by 2 bases; unmatched bases: 7. CDR3 nucleotide sequence: TGTGCCTTGAGACAGGGGAAGGGCAATCAGCCCCAGCATTTT. Its protein product is CALRQGKGNQPQHF.

The rearrangement joins TRBV4-1 to TRBJ2-1, with 8 nucleotides matching TRBD2. Germline V gene lookup returns CDR1 MGHRA and CDR2 YSYEKL. With V trimmed by 0 bases and J by 8 bases, 18 bases remained unmatched. This CDR3 contains 19 residues. CDR3 in DNA: TGCGCCAGCAGCCAAGATAGGGCAGGGAGCAGGACTAGCTCGGATGAGCAGTTCTTC. Its translation: CASSQDRAGSRTSSDEQFF.

The rearrangement links TRBV9 to TRBJ2-5, with D possibly being TRBD1 or TRBD2 (5 bases each). Trimming removed 3 bases at V and 0 bases at J, with 9 bases between. Germline lookup yields CDR1 SGDLS and CDR2 YYNGEE. The CDR3 length is 14 residues. CDR3 DNA: TGTGCCAGCAGCGAGGGGAGTAACCAAGAGACCCAGTACTTC. Its translation is CASSEGSNQETQYF. The entire variable domain, with the rest obtained from reference TRBV9 and TRBJ2-5, is as follows: DSGVTQTPKHLITATGQRVTLRCSPRSGDLSVYWYQQSLDQGLQFLIQYYNGEERAKGNILERFSAQQFPDLHSELNLSSLELGDSALYFCASSEGSNQETQYFGPGTRLLVL.